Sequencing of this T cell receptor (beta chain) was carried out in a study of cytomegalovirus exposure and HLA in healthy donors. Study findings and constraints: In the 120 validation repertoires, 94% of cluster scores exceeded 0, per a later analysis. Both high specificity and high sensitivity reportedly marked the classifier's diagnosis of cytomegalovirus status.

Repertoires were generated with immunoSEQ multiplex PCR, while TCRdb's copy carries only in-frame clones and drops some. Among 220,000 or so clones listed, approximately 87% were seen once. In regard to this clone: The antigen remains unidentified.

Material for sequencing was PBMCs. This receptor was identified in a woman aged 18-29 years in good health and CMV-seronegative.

The CDR3 spells CASSGPLAGGKETQYF. The CDR3 bases are TGTGCCAGCAGTGGGCCACTAGCGGGGGGAAAAGAGACCCAGTACTTC. This chain connects TRBV2 to TRBJ2-5; 12 bases map to TRBD2. The CDR3 sequence is 16 residues long. The junction had 6 bases not matched to a gene; V was cut back by 4 bases and J by 3 bases. Germline V lookup: CDR1 SNHLY, CDR2 FYNNEI.